This note documents a single T cell receptor beta chain sequence. Its antigen remains unidentified. This entry is derived from a study of T-cell memory formation after mild COVID-19. The wider study: Largely donor-specific sequence clusters came from a couple of donors.

Overall study findings and caveats: CM and EM subsets held most contracting CD4+ clones; EMRA held CD8+ ones. Memory from before infection featured some responding clones, which suggests cross-reactive memory joined.

The CDR3 totals 16 residues. V was pared by 2 bases and J by 7 bases, with 24 bases between. Germline V lookup: CDR1 GTSNPN, CDR2 SVGIG (reference sequence). TCRdb reprocessed the 5' RACE reads via MiXCR and lists one record per CDR3 protein. The sample shows about 500,000 distinct CDR3 sequences, approximately 20% of them seen only once. V gene TRBV30 combines with J gene TRBJ2-7; D is perhaps TRBD2 (7 bases). The sequence derives from an adult woman who had mild COVID-19 (a few samples of this study predate the infection). Cell type and time point are not known. The sequenced sample consisted of PBMCs or a T cell subset sorted from them (not recorded which). Here the CDR3 reads CAWSKRGAESTREQYF. CDR3 bases: TGTGCCTGGAGTAAACGGGGGGCTGAGTCCACTCGGGAGCAGTACTTC.